What follows are 29 T cell receptor beta chains derived from one specimen sequenced in a study of cytomegalovirus exposure and HLA in healthy donors. 60 Vbeta and 13 Jbeta primers were used in PCR. The protocol was immunoSEQ multiplex PCR, while the TCRdb copy is restricted to in-frame clones and leaves out a portion. Of about 91,000 clones listed, under 75% are singletons. Specimen: PBMCs. The source of these receptors is a female donor in good health and CMV-seronegative.

This clone has more than one count but fewer than ten. This rearrangement joins TRBV18 to TRBJ1-5; D is undetermined. Trimming stripped 3 bases from V and 1 base from J, with 10 bases between. CDR1 is KGHSH and CDR2 is LQKENI in the germline V gene. The CDR3 has 15 amino acids. The CDR3 DNA follows: TGTGCCAGCTCACCCTCAGGAGGAAGCAATCAGCCCCAGCATTTT. Protein: CASSPSGGSNQPQHF.

This chain joins TRBV2 and TRBJ2-2, with 8 bases lining up with TRBD1. The ends lost 3 bases at V and 6 bases at J; junction bases unmatched: 9. The CDR3 is 16 residues long. Germline CDR1 and CDR2: SNHLY and FYNNEI. The chain's CDR3 is CASSDSPGGVAGELFF. DNA of the CDR3: TGTGCCAGCAGTGATTCCCCAGGGGGCGTGGCCGGGGAGCTGTTTTTT.

This clone was seen a few times. The rearrangement joins TRBV29-1 to TRBJ1-2; D is possibly TRBD1 (6 bases). The length of the CDR3 is 11 residues. Trimming shortened V by 5 bases and J by 7 bases, and 11 bases separated the two germline ends. Germline V lookup: CDR1 SQVTM, CDR2 ANQGSEA. The CDR3 loop reads CSVSQGSGYTF. Here the CDR3 DNA reads TGCAGCGTTTCACAGGGCAGTGGCTACACCTTC.

V and J are TRBV12-5 and TRBJ2-5; 7 bases map to TRBD1. The CDR3 length is 14 residues. J was trimmed by 1 base and V by 5 bases; bases with no gene match: 4. Germline values: CDR1 LGHNT, CDR2 FRNRAP. The DNA for the CDR3 is TGTGCTAGTGGTCACGGGACAGTCCAAGAGACCCAGTACTTC. This codes for CASGHGTVQETQYF.

The sample holds a few counts of this clone. V gene TRBV6-1 combines with J gene TRBJ1-2; D is perhaps TRBD1 (6 bases). Germline-derived CDR1 and CDR2 are MNHNS and SASEGT. The CDR3 has 13 amino acids. The germline V and J ends were trimmed by 6 bases and 5 bases, with 13 bases remaining between them. CDR3 nucleotide sequence: TGTGCCAGCAGGTCAGGGGTTATGTATGGCTACACCTTC. Its protein is CASRSGVMYGYTF.

The gene calls are TRBV2 and TRBJ1-5, with D possibly being TRBD1 (5 bases). Germline V gene lookup returns CDR1 SNHLY and CDR2 FYNNEI. This CDR3 has 14 amino acids. The V end was cut by 3 bases, the J end by 7 bases, with 13 bases between. CDR3 in DNA: TGTGCCAGCAGTGACTTGGGGGGATGGCAGCCCCAGCATTTT. This sequence encodes CASSDLGGWQPQHF.

This clone is a singleton in its sample. The CDR3 bases are TGTGCCAGCGCCTTGGACAGGGTTGGAAACACCATATATTTT. This translates into CASALDRVGNTIYF. The rearrangement joins TRBV6-6 to TRBJ1-3; 8 nucleotides match TRBD1. With V trimmed by 8 bases and J by 3 bases, 6 bases remained unmatched. Germline CDR1 MNHNY, CDR2 SVGAGI (reference sequence). The CDR3 runs 14 residues.

A single count supports this clone. V gene TRBV19 combines with J gene TRBJ2-7; D not certain. Germline CDR1 and CDR2: LNHDA and SQIVND (reference sequence). The V and J ends lost 4 bases and 1 base respectively, with 14 bases between them. This CDR3 has 15 amino acids. The CDR3 DNA is TGTGCCAGTAGTACAGACATCTCCACATCCTACGAGCAGTACTTC. Its translation: CASSTDISTSYEQYF.

On this clone: Its ends do not fully match the called genes, so a read error is possible. This chain links TRBV7-8 with TRBJ2-7; 8 positions match TRBD1. This CDR3 comprises 15 residues. CDR1 and CDR2 (germline): SGHVS, FQNEAQ. The DNA of the CDR3 is TGTGCCAGCAGCGCGGCGACAGGGGCCGGGACCACGATGGACTTC. Its translation: CASSAATGAGTTMDF.

This chain links TRBV10-2 with TRBJ2-7; D possibly corresponds to TRBD2 (7 bases). V was cut by 3 bases and J by 5 bases, with 14 bases left in between. There are 14 residues in the CDR3. Germline V gives CDR1 WSHSY, CDR2 SAAADI. The CDR3: CASSDWGGRNEQYF. CDR3 nucleotides: TGCGCCAGCAGTGATTGGGGGGGCCGGAACGAGCAGTACTTC.

The rearrangement joins TRBV6-4 to TRBJ2-7; TRBD1 aligns across 12 bases. Trimming cost V 6 bases and J 7 bases; bases outside gene matches: 7. Per the germline V gene, CDR1 is MRHNA and CDR2 is SNTAGT. The CDR3 has 14 amino acids. CDR3 residues: CASSRDRGRGEQYF. The DNA of the CDR3 is TGTGCCAGCAGCAGGGACAGGGGGCGTGGAGAGCAGTACTTC.

The chain joins TRBV19 to TRBJ1-2; D is unclear. The ends were cut back, 4 bases at V and 1 base at J, with 4 bases in the middle. In germline, CDR1 is LNHDA, CDR2 SQIVND (reference sequence). CDR3 length: 12 amino acids. The CDR3, as DNA: TGTGCCAGTAGTACAAATAACTATGGCTACACCTTC. It specifies CASSTNNYGYTF.

V is TRBV27 and J is TRBJ2-7, with D possibly TRBD2 on 5 matching bases. CDR3 length: 15 amino acids. In germline, CDR1 is MNHEY, CDR2 SMNVEV (reference sequence). V gave up 1 base and J gave up 0 bases, with 10 bases separating them. CDR3 region: CASSLFGVGSYEQYF. The CDR3 DNA reads as TGTGCCAGCAGTTTATTCGGGGTAGGCTCCTACGAGCAGTACTTC.

The V gene is TRBV14, the J gene TRBJ2-3, with D tentatively TRBD1 (6 bases). CDR1 SGHDN and CDR2 FVKESK come from the germline V gene. The CDR3 is made up of 17 amino acids. Trimming took off 0 bases at V and 0 bases at J, with 13 bases between the two ends. As DNA, the CDR3 is TGTGCCAGCAGCCAAGATTGGACAGCCCTTAGCACAGATACGCAGTATTTT. This sequence encodes CASSQDWTALSTDTQYF. Based on the CDR3 plus reference TRBV14 and TRBJ2-3, the full variable domain is EAGVTQFPSHSVIEKGQTVTLRCDPISGHDNLYWYRRVMGKEIKFLLHFVKESKQDESGMPNNRFLAERTGGTYSTLKVQPAELEDSGVYFCASSQDWTALSTDTQYFGPGTRLTVL.

This clone was counted between two and nine times. This sequence joins TRBV4-1 and TRBJ2-7, with 7 bases aligning to TRBD1. V shed 0 bases, J shed 4 bases, and the junction held 6 bases outside the gene matches. CDR1 is MGHRA, CDR2 YSYEKL, per germline. The CDR3 consists of 15 residues. CDR3 DNA sequence: TGCGCCAGCAGCCAAGAAAGGGGGCGCGGGTACGAGCAGTACTTC. Protein product: CASSQERGRGYEQYF.

V is TRBV4-2 and J is TRBJ2-1, with 9 bases aligning to TRBD2. CDR1 is LGHNA, CDR2 YNFKEQ, per germline. This CDR3 region has 16 residues. Losses at the gene ends were 0 bases for V and 5 bases for J; bases not matched to a gene: 5. The CDR3, as DNA: TGTGCCAGCAGCCAAGAAATGGCGGGAGGGAACAATGAGCAGTTCTTC. This encodes CASSQEMAGGNNEQFF.

The genes are TRBV27 and TRBJ1-2, with 8 bases aligning to TRBD1. CDR1 and CDR2 from the germline V gene are MNHEY and SMNVEV (reference sequence). The CDR3 loop spans 14 amino acids. V shed 4 bases, J shed 3 bases, and the junction held 4 bases outside the gene matches. The CDR3 region has the DNA TGTGCCAGCAGTTCCAGGGGGCGCGACTATGGCTACACCTTC. Protein product: CASSSRGRDYGYTF.

The chain carries TRBV5-4 and TRBJ2-1; no reliable D call. Trimming shortened V by 1 base and J by 0 bases, and 11 bases separated the two germline ends. The CDR3 covers 16 residues. CDR1 and CDR2 from the germline V gene are SGHNT and YYREEE (reference sequence). This CDR3 reads CASSLKTGPSYNEQFF. CDR3 sequence (DNA): TGTGCCAGCAGCTTGAAGACTGGCCCCTCCTACAATGAGCAGTTCTTC.

This clone was observed a few times. V usage is TRBV10-3 and J usage is TRBJ2-6; D is ambiguous. The CDR3 sequence is 16 residues long. V was cut by 0 bases and J by 0 bases, with 6 bases left in between. The V gene's germline CDR1 is ENHRY and CDR2 SYGVKD. The CDR3 DNA is TGTGCCATCAGTGAGTCGGGCAGCTCTGGGGCCAACGTCCTGACTTTC. This translates into CAISESGSSGANVLTF.

The DNA of the CDR3 is TGTGCCAGCACCCAAGGGAGCTCTGGGGCCAACGTCCTGACTTTC. It specifies CASTQGSSGANVLTF. V usage is TRBV28 and J usage is TRBJ2-6, with D tentatively TRBD2 (5 bases). The CDR3 runs to 15 residues. The V gene's germline CDR1 is MDHEN and CDR2 SYDVKM. V shed 7 bases and J shed 0 bases, with 10 bases lying between them.

This chain links TRBV4-1 with TRBJ1-2; tentative D call: TRBD1 (6 bases). The V and J ends lost 3 bases and 2 bases respectively, with 13 bases between them. The CDR3 contains 15 residues. CDR1 and CDR2 from the germline V gene are MGHRA and YSYEKL. The CDR3 nucleotides read TGCGCCAGCAGCCACCAGGGGCCGAACAACTATGGCTACACCTTC. Translated, it gives CASSHQGPNNYGYTF.

This clone was counted a single time. The chain employs TRBV6-5 and TRBJ2-1, with D possibly being TRBD2 (6 bases). The CDR3 spans 15 residues. Germline loops: CDR1 MNHEY, CDR2 SVGAGI. Trimming left V 2 bases short and J 0 bases short, with 8 bases between. The CDR3 nucleotides are TGTGCCAGCAGTTACACTAGCAGCTCCTACAATGAGCAGTTCTTC. Its protein product is CASSYTSSSYNEQFF.

This chain joins TRBV7-9 and TRBJ1-3; D is uncertain. CDR3 length: 15 residues. Germline V gene data show CDR1 as SEHNR and CDR2 as FQNEAQ (reference sequence). The V end lost 3 bases, the J end lost 3 bases, and 12 bases lay between the germline ends. The CDR3 region is CASSLGPSGGNTIYF. CDR3 nucleotide sequence: TGTGCCAGCAGCTTGGGCCCCAGCGGTGGAAACACCATATATTTT.

CDR3 amino acids: CASSFTGTGNYEQYF. DNA of the CDR3: TGTGCCAGCAGCTTCACCGGGACAGGGAACTACGAGCAGTACTTC. The chain recombines TRBV7-2 with TRBJ2-7; 9 nucleotides agree with TRBD1. Germline V gene lookup returns CDR1 SGHTA and CDR2 FQGNSA. The CDR3 consists of 15 residues. V lost 3 bases and J lost 3; bases outside the gene matches: 6.

The genes are TRBV19 and TRBJ2-7, with a possible D match to TRBD2 (5 bases). This CDR3 is built from 14 residues. The germline V gene has CDR1 LNHDA and CDR2 SQIVND (reference sequence). V lost 5 bases to trimming and J lost 0 bases, with 11 bases between them. CDR3 DNA: TGTGCCAGTAGTGCTGGACTTTCCTCCTACGAGCAGTACTTC. Translating gives CASSAGLSSYEQYF.

This clone occurred once. The chain joins TRBV4-1 to TRBJ2-3; TRBD2 matches at 9 bases. The CDR3 totals 15 residues. CDR1 and CDR2 (germline): MGHRA, YSYEKL. With V trimmed by 2 bases and J by 1 base, 1 base remained unmatched. The CDR3 nucleotides read TGCGCCAGCAGCCAACGGACTAGCGGCACAGATACGCAGTATTTT. This encodes CASSQRTSGTDTQYF.

The chain carries TRBV5-4 and TRBJ1-4, with TRBD1 matching over 9 bases. The germline V gene has CDR1 SGHNT and CDR2 YYREEE (reference sequence). The CDR3 is 14 amino acids. V lost 4 bases to trimming and J lost 6 bases; unmatched junction nucleotides: 4. CDR3 nucleotides: TGTGCCAGCAGCACCCGGGACAGGGATGAAAAACTGTTTTTT. Its translation: CASSTRDRDEKLFF. The entire variable domain, with the rest obtained from reference TRBV5-4 and TRBJ1-4, is as follows: ETGVTQSPTHLIKTRGQQVTLRCSSQSGHNTVSWYQQALGQGPQFIFQYYREEENGRGNFPPRFSGLQFPNYSSELNVNALELDDSALYLCASSTRDRDEKLFFGSGTQLSVL.

The gene calls are TRBV10-1 and TRBJ2-7, with 10 bases matching TRBD2. CDR1 WNHNN and CDR2 SYGVQD come from the germline V gene (reference sequence). V was clipped by 7 bases and J by 0 bases; unmatched bases: 12. The CDR3 is 17 amino acids. This CDR3 reads CASTLYRGLATSYEQYF. The CDR3 DNA sequence: TGCGCCAGCACCCTATACAGGGGACTAGCGACCTCCTACGAGCAGTACTTC.

The CDR3 here is CASSSGQGGYYEQYF. CDR3 coding DNA: TGTGCCAGTAGTTCTGGACAGGGTGGGTACTACGAGCAGTACTTC. The gene calls are TRBV19 and TRBJ2-7, with 8 bases matching TRBD1. Germline V gene sequence: CDR1 LNHDA, CDR2 SQIVND (reference sequence). This CDR3 comprises 15 residues. J lost 3 bases, V lost 5 bases, and 9 bases had no gene match. Drawing the rest from reference TRBV19 and TRBJ2-7, the complete variable domain is DGGITQSPKYLFRKEGQNVTLSCEQNLNHDAMYWYRQDPGQGLRLIYYSQIVNDFQKGDIAEGYSVSREKKESFPLTVTSAQKNPTAFYLCASSSGQGGYYEQYFGPGTRLTVT.